A selection of T cell receptor beta chains follows, all from one sample in a study of blood T cell repertoires in COVID-19. Using immunoSEQ multiplex PCR, the repertoire was profiled, and TCRdb retains in-frame clones only, with some absent. The table has around 170,000 clones, around 86% seen once. Material: peripheral blood. The receptors were sampled from a man aged 55 to 70 with COVID-19, enrolled during active disease. CDR3s include the opening cysteine and the closing phenylalanine or tryptophan. Each record gives: clone size, J gene, V gene, D gene, CDR3 DNA, CDR3 protein. The D gene is left open where the match is weak. The size field is filled for only some rows; it gives once, few, many or a size class.

-	TRBJ1-1	TRBV2	-	TGTGCCAGCCTACCACATGGGGGGGACACTGAAGCTTTCTTT	CASLPHGGDTEAFF
-	TRBJ1-1	TRBV12-3/TRBV12-4	-	TGTGCCAGCAGGCTACTAACTGAAGCTTTCTTT	CASRLLTEAFF
-	TRBJ2-3	TRBV24-1	TRBD1	TGTGCCACCAGTGATCGGAAGGACAGGGGCATGGATACGCAGTATTTT	CATSDRKDRGMDTQYF
-	TRBJ2-7	TRBV5-4	TRBD2	TGTGCCAGCAGCTTAGATGGTCTAGCGGGGTCCCGGCAGTACTTC	CASSLDGLAGSRQYF
-	TRBJ2-7	TRBV13	-	TGTGCCAGCAGCTTACGGGGAAAACCTCCCTACGAGCAGTACTTC	CASSLRGKPPYEQYF
-	TRBJ2-7	TRBV7-9	-	TGTGCCAGCAGCCGCAGTATCTACGAGCAGTACTTC	CASSRSIYEQYF
-	TRBJ2-2	TRBV29-1	TRBD2	TGCAGCGTTGAAGATGAGGGAGCGGGGGGGCCCGGAACCGGGGAGCTGTTTTTT	CSVEDEGAGGPGTGELFF
-	TRBJ2-1	TRBV7-8	TRBD2	TGTGCCAGCAGCCCCACTAGCGGAACATACAATGAGCAGTTCTTC	CASSPTSGTYNEQFF
-	TRBJ1-6	TRBV6-6	-	TGTGCCAGCAGTCCCACAAGACACAGCTCCTATAATTCACCCCTCCACTTT	CASSPTRHSSYNSPLHF
-	TRBJ2-2	TRBV9	-	TGTGCCAGCAGCCCCAGAGCAGGGGCCACCGGGGAGCTGTTTTTT	CASSPRAGATGELFF
once	TRBJ1-2	TRBV2	TRBD1	TGTGCCAGCACGCACCAGGGACAGGGGGCGGTTGGCTACACCTTC	CASTHQGQGAVGYTF
-	TRBJ2-5	TRBV24-1	-	TGTGCCACCCGGGGGACAGCCCACCAAGAGACCCAGTACTTC	CATRGTAHQETQYF
-	TRBJ2-7	TRBV19	-	TGTGCCAGTAGTATACAGGGGCAGTACGAGCAGTACTTC	CASSIQGQYEQYF
-	TRBJ1-1	TRBV7-2	-	TGTGCCAGCAGCTTAAGGCACCCGGAGGGCCGAGTGAACACTGAAGCTTTCTTT	CASSLRHPEGRVNTEAFF
-	TRBJ1-1	TRBV7-6	TRBD1	TGTGCCAGCAGCTTAGAGGGACAGGGGGACACTGAAGCTTTCTTT	CASSLEGQGDTEAFF
-	TRBJ1-1	TRBV7-2	TRBD1	TGTGCCAGCAGCTGGCAGAGGGACAGCAGGGAAGCTTTCTTT	CASSWQRDSREAFF
-	TRBJ2-2	TRBV7-8	TRBD2	TGTGCCAGCAGCTCCGGGACTAGCGACACCGGGGAGCTGTTTTTT	CASSSGTSDTGELFF
-	TRBJ1-1	TRBV12-3/TRBV12-4	-	TGTGCCAGTATCAGGGGTGCGGACACTGAAGCTTTCTTT	CASIRGADTEAFF
-	TRBJ1-5	TRBV10-3	-	TGTGCCATCGGGACTTCCAATCAGCCCCAGCATTTT	CAIGTSNQPQHF
-	TRBJ1-6	TRBV11-2	-	TGTGCCAGCAGCCTCTTACCGAGCTCCTATAATTCACCCCTCCACTTT	CASSLLPSSYNSPLHF
-	TRBJ1-3	TRBV4-1	TRBD1	TGCGCCAGCAGCCAACGAACAGGGGCTGGAAACACCATATATTTT	CASSQRTGAGNTIYF
-	TRBJ2-1	TRBV7-2	-	TGTGCCAGCAGCTCTAGTTTTTACAATGAGCAGTTCTTC	CASSSSFYNEQFF
-	TRBJ1-4	TRBV5-1	-	TGCGCCAGCAGCGAGGGCGGGGGGCACGAAAAACTGTTTTTT	CASSEGGGHEKLFF
-	TRBJ2-1	TRBV28	-	TGTGCCAGCAGTTCGACGCAGGGGAATTCCTACAATGAGCAGTTCTTC	CASSSTQGNSYNEQFF
-	TRBJ2-3	TRBV7-8	TRBD1	TGTGCCAGCAGCACATGGACAGGGGGCCCAGATACGCAGTATTTT	CASSTWTGGPDTQYF
-	TRBJ1-2	TRBV11-2	TRBD1	TGTGCCAGCAGCTTCACCAGTCAGGGGGCGGGCTATGGCTACACCTTC	CASSFTSQGAGYGYTF
-	TRBJ1-6	TRBV7-9	TRBD1	TGTGCCAGCAGCCTAGGACAGGCGGTCGGGTCACCCCTCCACTTT	CASSLGQAVGSPLHF
-	TRBJ1-1	TRBV15	TRBD1	TGTGCCACCAGCAGAAACTCCTGGGACAGGATAAACACTGAAGCTTTCTTT	CATSRNSWDRINTEAFF
once	TRBJ2-4	TRBV19	TRBD1	TGTGCCAGTAGTAGAGAGACAGGGACGGCCATTCAGTACTTC	CASSRETGTAIQYF
-	TRBJ2-6	TRBV12-5	TRBD1	TGTGCTAGTGGTACTTCACAGGGGGCGGATGGGGCCAACGTCCTGACTTTC	CASGTSQGADGANVLTF
-	TRBJ1-2	TRBV28	-	TGTGCCAGCAGTCCATCCGGGACATTGGGTGGCTACACCTTC	CASSPSGTLGGYTF
-	TRBJ1-2	TRBV19	TRBD1	TGTGCCAGTAGTACCAGGACAGGGGGGCTCGTCTATGGCTACACCTTC	CASSTRTGGLVYGYTF
-	TRBJ1-2	TRBV11-2	-	TGTGCCAGCAGCTTAGATCCAGGGTCCTATGGCTACACCTTC	CASSLDPGSYGYTF
-	TRBJ1-5	TRBV5-1	-	TGCGCCAGCAGCTTGTCAGGTCAGCCCCAGCATTTT	CASSLSGQPQHF
-	TRBJ2-5	TRBV15	-	TGTGCCACAGGTAGCGGTTTGTACCAAGAGACCCAGTACTTC	CATGSGLYQETQYF
-	TRBJ1-5	TRBV7-8	-	TGTGCCAGCAGCTTATTGTCGGGGAATAGCAATCAGCCCCAGCATTTT	CASSLLSGNSNQPQHF
-	TRBJ1-5	TRBV7-8	TRBD1	TGTGCCAGCAGCTTAGTTGGACAGGCGGGAAATCAGCCCCAGCATTTT	CASSLVGQAGNQPQHF
-	TRBJ1-1	TRBV15	-	TGTGCCACCAGCTTTCGAACAGTAAACACTGAAGCTTTCTTT	CATSFRTVNTEAFF
-	TRBJ1-2	TRBV18	-	TGTGCCAGCTCCCCCGGGCGGACAACGCTCTATAGCTACACCTTC	CASSPGRTTLYSYTF
-	TRBJ1-4	TRBV30	TRBD1	TGTGCCTGGGGCTCGGACAGGTTTGCTGAAAAACTGTTTTTT	CAWGSDRFAEKLFF
-	TRBJ1-2	TRBV5-1	-	TGCGCCAGCAGGCATGACAGCGCTAACTATGGCTACACCTTC	CASRHDSANYGYTF
once	TRBJ2-5	TRBV5-4	TRBD2	TGTGCCAGCAGCTCGGGAGGGCAGGAGACCCAGTACTTC	CASSSGGQETQYF
-	TRBJ2-5	TRBV10-3	-	TGTGCCATCAGCCCTCAAAAGACGGGGGAGACCCAGTACTTC	CAISPQKTGETQYF
once	TRBJ2-3	TRBV25-1	TRBD1	TGTGCCAGCAGTGCCCGACAGGGGAGTTCTGTCACAGATACGCAGTATTTT	CASSARQGSSVTDTQYF
-	TRBJ1-1	TRBV2	TRBD1	TGTGCCAGCACCCAGGACAGGGGGCGGACTGAAGCTTTCTTT	CASTQDRGRTEAFF
-	TRBJ1-5	TRBV18	-	TGTGCCAGCTCACCACGGGCAGAAATTAATCAGCCCCAGCATTTT	CASSPRAEINQPQHF